The 19 T cell receptor beta chains below all came from one sample that was sequenced in a study of high-grade serous ovarian cancer treatment subgroups. Clones were read by immunoSEQ multiplex PCR, and TCRdb kept only the in-frame ones, dropping some. There are about 12,000 clones in the sample; approximately 88% occur only once, and roughly 3% lies in the top ten. Tumor samples were obtained before definitive surgery or chemotherapy. Sequencing was carried out using tumor tissue. The origin of the receptors is a human donor with high-grade serous ovarian cancer.

This clone was seen only once. The gene calls are TRBV10-1 and TRBJ2-5; D gene ambiguous. CDR3 size: 14 residues. CDR1 is WNHNN, CDR2 SYGVQD, per germline (reference sequence). Deletions cut 3 bases from V and 5 bases from J, with 13 bases between. The CDR3 nucleotides are TGCGCCAGCAGTGAAGACCCCACGAGGGAGACCCAGTACTTC. Translated, it gives CASSEDPTRETQYF.

In this sample, this clone turned up once. The chain links TRBV19 to TRBJ1-5, with TRBD1 matching 7 bases. J was trimmed by 3 bases and V by 6 bases; bases with no gene match: 8. Per the germline V gene, CDR1 is LNHDA and CDR2 is SQIVND (reference sequence). The CDR3 has 15 amino acids. The CDR3 nucleotides read TGTGCCAGTAGAAAGGAAGGGGGCCCCAATCAGCCCCAGCATTTT. It yields the protein CASRKEGGPNQPQHF.

There are a few counts of this clone. V and J are TRBV5-1 and TRBJ1-1, with D perhaps TRBD1 (5 bases). The CDR3 covers 15 residues. Trimming removed 0 bases from V and 10 bases from J, with 19 bases in between. CDR1 and CDR2 from the germline V gene are SGHRS and YFSETQ. The CDR3 coding sequence is TGCGCCAGCAGCTTGGGGACATGGAATCCCGAGGGAGCTTTCTTT. This gives the protein CASSLGTWNPEGAFF.

The chain combines TRBV5-1 with TRBJ2-7; D is perhaps TRBD2 (6 bases). This CDR3 contains 14 residues. Trimming stripped 6 bases from V and 5 bases from J, with 18 bases between. Germline V lookup: CDR1 SGHRS, CDR2 YFSETQ. The CDR3 coding sequence is TGCGCCAGCAAAACCGGGTCCCCGGGAGACGAGCAGTACTTC. The encoded protein is CASKTGSPGDEQYF.

The table lists this clone with a count of one. The rearrangement links TRBV2 to TRBJ1-4, with no clear D. The germline gives CDR1 SNHLY, CDR2 FYNNEI. Trimming left V 4 bases short and J 0 bases short, with 9 bases between. The CDR3 runs 15 residues. This chain's CDR3 is CASSADTSTNEKLFF. CDR3 DNA sequence: TGTGCCAGCAGTGCGGATACTTCAACTAATGAAAAACTGTTTTTT.

V is TRBV7-6 and J is TRBJ1-5; no clear D gene. Trimming removed 5 bases from V and 4 bases from J, with 15 bases in between. CDR1 SGHVS and CDR2 FNYEAQ come from the germline V gene. This CDR3 contains 15 residues. The CDR3 loop reads CASSPTGSWNQPQHF. The CDR3 DNA reads as TGTGCCAGCAGCCCGACCGGGTCCTGGAATCAGCCCCAGCATTTT.

The genes are TRBV4-3 and TRBJ2-3; TRBD2 aligns across 10 bases. Germline V gene lookup returns CDR1 LGHNA and CDR2 YSLEER. V was pared by 4 bases and J by 3 bases, with 7 bases of the junction left unmatched. CDR3 length: 16 amino acids. The CDR3 DNA sequence: TGCGCCAGCAGCCGATTCGGACTAGCGGCTACAGATACGCAGTATTTT. Residues: CASSRFGLAATDTQYF.

CDR3 in DNA: TGTGCCAGCAGCTTATTAGCGGGGGGACACAATGAGCAGTTCTTC. This encodes CASSLLAGGHNEQFF. The genes are TRBV7-2 and TRBJ2-1; 10 positions agree with TRBD2. The CDR3 is 15 amino acids. Trimming at V came to 2 bases and at J to 5 bases, leaving 3 bases not matched to a gene. Germline V gives CDR1 SGHTA, CDR2 FQGNSA.

This chain links TRBV5-1 with TRBJ1-2; D unclear. The CDR3 is 14 residues long. With 1 base removed from V and 2 bases from J, the gap between germline ends came to 9 bases. Germline lookup yields CDR1 SGHRS and CDR2 YFSETQ. This chain's CDR3 is CASSLLSSNYGYTF. The CDR3 nucleotides read TGCGCCAGCAGCTTGCTCAGTTCGAACTATGGCTACACCTTC.

The chain joins TRBV11-2 to TRBJ2-3; 9 bases are a match to TRBD1. The CDR3 covers 16 residues. Germline lookup yields CDR1 SGHAT and CDR2 FQNNGV. Germline trimming cut 4 bases from V and 5 bases from J; bases unmatched to any gene: 10. For the CDR3, the DNA is TGTGCCAGCAGCTGGGACAGGGAGGGAGGTGTAGATACGCAGTATTTT. Translation: CASSWDREGGVDTQYF. The full variable domain, its missing parts supplied by reference TRBV11-2 and TRBJ2-3, is EAGVAQSPRYKIIEKRQSVAFWCNPISGHATLYWYQQILGQGPKLLIQFQNNGVVDDSQLPKDRFSAERLKGVDSTLKIQPAKLEDSAVYLCASSWDREGGVDTQYFGPGTRLTVL.

The chain couples TRBV27 to TRBJ2-3; TRBD2 is a possible D gene (5 bases). V shed 6 bases and J shed 0 bases, with 13 bases lying between them. CDR1 is MNHEY and CDR2 is SMNVEV in the germline V gene (reference sequence). CDR3 length: 15 residues. The CDR3 DNA is TGTGCCAGCAGCCGCCGGGAAGCGAGCACAGATACGCAGTATTTT. Encoded protein: CASSRREASTDTQYF.

CDR3 residues: CASSLAGGHSNQPQHF. CDR3 sequence (DNA): TGTGCCAGCAGCCTTGCCGGGGGTCATAGCAATCAGCCCCAGCATTTT. This chain connects TRBV7-2 to TRBJ1-5, with D maybe TRBD1 (5 bases). CDR1 is SGHTA and CDR2 is FQGNSA in the germline V gene. V lost 5 bases to trimming and J lost 0 bases, with 14 bases between them. The CDR3 length is 16 residues. Full variable domain (rest looked up from reference TRBV7-2 and TRBJ1-5): GAGVSQSPSNKVTEKGKDVELRCDPISGHTALYWYRQSLGQGLEFLIYFQGNSAPDKSGLPSDRFSAERTGGSVSTLTIQRTQQEDSAVYLCASSLAGGHSNQPQHFGDGTRLSIL.

The gene calls are TRBV19 and TRBJ1-5, with D uncertain. This CDR3 region has 14 residues. The V gene's germline CDR1 is LNHDA and CDR2 SQIVND (reference sequence). V shed 3 bases and J shed 9 bases, with 15 bases lying between them. The CDR3 here is CASSIRQTGWPQHF. CDR3 DNA: TGTGCCAGTAGTATCCGCCAAACCGGGTGGCCCCAGCATTTT.

The rearrangement links TRBV10-1 to TRBJ1-3, with 8 bases fitting TRBD1. After removal of 2 bases from V and 0 bases from J, the junction contained 6 bases not matched to a gene. The V gene's germline CDR1 is WNHNN and CDR2 SYGVQD (reference sequence). CDR3 size: 17 residues. This CDR3 reads CASSEPRTGSSGNTIYF. In nucleotides, the CDR3 is TGCGCCAGCAGTGAGCCCCGGACAGGGAGCTCTGGAAACACCATATATTTT.

The gene calls are TRBV6-5 and TRBJ1-4; TRBD1 is a possible D gene (5 bases). The V end lost 6 bases, the J end lost 6 bases, and 11 bases lay between the germline ends. This CDR3 region has 13 residues. In germline, CDR1 is MNHEY, CDR2 SVGAGI. DNA for the CDR3: TGTGCCAGCAGATTCGGGGGTGATGAAAAACTGTTTTTT. As protein: CASRFGGDEKLFF.

The chain combines TRBV7-6 with TRBJ2-1; 8 bases agree with TRBD1. CDR1 and CDR2 from the germline V gene are SGHVS and FNYEAQ. The trim removed 1 base at V and 9 bases at J, leaving 8 bases unmatched. CDR3 length: 15 residues. The CDR3 protein is CASSLEPGQDSEQFF. CDR3 DNA: TGTGCCAGCAGCTTAGAACCGGGACAGGATTCTGAGCAGTTCTTC.

V and J are TRBV30 and TRBJ2-3; unclear D gene. Germline V gene lookup returns CDR1 GTSNPN and CDR2 SVGIG (reference sequence). The CDR3 sequence is 12 residues long. Deletions cut 2 bases from V and 1 base from J, with 4 bases between. Written as DNA, the CDR3 is TGTGCCTGGAGTAGCGGCACAGATACGCAGTATTTT. Amino acids: CAWSSGTDTQYF.

The chain is built from TRBV28 and TRBJ1-6, with D possibly TRBD1 on 5 matching bases. The CDR3 extends over 19 amino acids. The V and J ends lost 3 bases and 0 bases respectively, with 18 bases between them. The germline CDR1 and CDR2 sequences are MDHEN and SYDVKM. In DNA form, the CDR3 reads TGTGCCAGCAGTTTTGAGGGGCGGTTGGGAAGCTCCTATAATTCACCCCTCCACTTT. This codes for CASSFEGRLGSSYNSPLHF. The full variable domain, its missing parts supplied by reference TRBV28 and TRBJ1-6, is DVKVTQSSRYLVKRTGEKVFLECVQDMDHENMFWYRQDPGLGLRLIYFSYDVKMKEKGDIPEGYSVSREKKERFSLILESASTNQTSMYLCASSFEGRLGSSYNSPLHFGNGTRLTVT.

The chain links TRBV27 to TRBJ2-1, with 7 bases that match TRBD1. In germline, CDR1 is MNHEY, CDR2 SMNVEV (reference sequence). Trimming took 4 bases from V and 1 from J; bases not matched to a gene: 4. The CDR3 covers 15 residues. CDR3 sequence reads: CASSSPTGSYNEQFF. As DNA, the CDR3 is TGTGCCAGCAGTTCACCGACAGGGTCCTACAATGAGCAGTTCTTC.